What follows describes a single TCR beta chain. There were TCR beta CDR3 regions amplified from RNA transcripts. Primed by the HTBI set, a first-round RT-PCR was run on the TCR CDR3. TCRdb used MiXCR to reprocess the multiplex PCR reads, holding one entry per CDR3 protein. The profile covers approximately 300,000 distinct CDR3 sequences, with roughly 17% appearing a single time and roughly 33% taken by the ten largest. The sample originates from a study of T cells in Graves' hyperthyroidism and ophthalmopathy. Germline CDR1 KGHDR, CDR2 SFDVKD. V was shortened by 4 bases and J by 8 bases, with 10 bases between the two germline ends. This CDR3 comprises 12 residues. A lack of ophthalmopathy progression within 18 months defined stable Graves' hyperthyroidism. Diagnosis rested on symptoms, serum thyroxine and TRAb, thyroid ultrasound, and orbital computed tomography.

The source is a man aged 25-45 years with Graves' hyperthyroidism. Sequenced input: blood. The genes are TRBV24-1 and TRBJ1-2, with a weak D call TRBD1 (5 bases). CDR3: CATSEGEGGYTF. CDR3 DNA sequence: TGTGCCACCAGTGAGGGGGAGGGAGGCTACACCTTC.